The 7 T cell receptor beta chains listed next were all sequenced from one sample in a study of cytomegalovirus exposure and HLA in healthy donors. Amplification used 60 Vbeta primers and 13 Jbeta primers. Using immunoSEQ multiplex PCR, the repertoire was profiled, and TCRdb retains in-frame clones only, with some absent. The sample carries some 71,000 clones, over 60% recorded once. The sample taken for sequencing was PBMCs. Receptor source: a man aged 35-49 years in good health and CMV-seropositive.

This chain connects TRBV5-4 to TRBJ1-2; D is possibly TRBD1 (5 bases). Trimming shortened V by 8 bases and J by 8 bases, and 16 bases separated the two germline ends. Germline lookup yields CDR1 SGHNT and CDR2 YYREEE (reference sequence). CDR3 length: 12 amino acids. CDR3 in amino acids: CASSSGVNGYTF. CDR3 coding DNA: TGTGCCAGTTCATCGGGGGTCAACGGCTACACCTTC.

There are a few counts of this clone. The chain has TRBV25-1 and TRBJ2-7; the match to TRBD1 covers 8 bases. Germline trimming cut 7 bases from V and 5 bases from J; bases unmatched to any gene: 13. This CDR3 is 15 amino acids long. Germline-derived CDR1 and CDR2 are MGHDK and SYGVNS. For the CDR3, the DNA is TGTGCCAGCACCCAAGGGGGTCAGGGGGCTAACGAGCAGTACTTC. Translation: CASTQGGQGANEQYF.

The V gene is TRBV6-1, the J gene TRBJ2-3; 12 positions agree with TRBD2. With V trimmed by 3 bases and J by 3 bases, 13 bases remained unmatched. Germline V gene sequence: CDR1 MNHNS, CDR2 SASEGT. The CDR3 spans 19 residues. The CDR3 bases are TGTGCCAGCAGTGAGTGGGGGACTAGCGGGTTTATTGGGACAGATACGCAGTATTTT. Protein product: CASSEWGTSGFIGTDTQYF.

J is TRBJ1-5 and V is TRBV10-3, with D perhaps TRBD1 (5 bases). CDR3 size: 14 residues. Germline-derived CDR1 and CDR2 are ENHRY and SYGVKD. V dropped 3 bases and J dropped 6 bases, with 12 bases sitting between them. The CDR3 coding sequence is TGTGCCATCAGTGATTTGGGGGGTGGTCAGCCCCAGCATTTT. Residues: CAISDLGGGQPQHF.

This clone was detected only a few times. The rearrangement joins TRBV28 to TRBJ2-7, with TRBD1 matching 8 bases. This CDR3 comprises 14 residues. Trimming cost V 3 bases and J 3 bases; bases outside gene matches: 4. Germline assignment: CDR1 MDHEN and CDR2 SYDVKM. The CDR3 nucleotides read TGTGCCAGCAGTTTGGCAGGGGGCATCTACGAGCAGTACTTC. Its protein is CASSLAGGIYEQYF.

This clone was seen a handful of times. The V call is TRBV5-1, the J call TRBJ2-5, with 10 bases identical to TRBD1. Unmatched junction bases numbered 7, after V lost 0 bases and J lost 5 bases. The CDR3 totals 16 residues. The germline V gene encodes CDR1 SGHRS and CDR2 YFSETQ. CDR3 sequence reads: CASSLGSTGGSETQYF. The CDR3 DNA reads as TGCGCCAGCAGCTTGGGGTCGACAGGGGGCAGCGAGACCCAGTACTTC. Together with reference TRBV5-1 and TRBJ2-5, the CDR3 gives the full variable domain: KAGVTQTPRYLIKTRGQQVTLSCSPISGHRSVSWYQQTPGQGLQFLFEYFSETQRNKGNFPGRFSGRQFSNSRSEMNVSTLELGDSALYLCASSLGSTGGSETQYFGPGTRLLVL.

The CDR3 sequence: CASSRGRATDTQYF. In nucleotides, the CDR3 is TGTGCCAGCAGCCGCGGGAGGGCCACAGATACGCAGTATTTT. The V call is TRBV6-5, the J call TRBJ2-3, with 9 bases matching TRBD2. The V segment lost 6 bases and the J segment 2 bases; nucleotides outside the gene matches: 3. Germline CDR1 and CDR2: MNHEY and SVGAGI. CDR3 size: 14 residues.